These T cell receptor beta chains were read from a single sample in a study of beta chain features in type 1 diabetes. The method was immunoSEQ multiplex PCR; TCRdb's version includes in-frame clones alone and lacks a portion of them. Of over 300,000 clones listed, around 9% were seen once; the top ten hold roughly 1%. Sequenced: central memory CD4+ T cells from blood. These receptors were obtained from a young man with type 1 diabetes. CDR3s include the opening cysteine and the closing phenylalanine or tryptophan. The D gene is left open where the match is weak. Some rows mark clone size as missing; the rest say once, few, many or name a class of expanded clone.

>-|TRBD1|TRBJ1-2|TRBV7-9
TGCGCCAGCAGCCAAGAGCGACAGGGTTGGAGGGGCTACACCTTC
CASSQERQGWRGYTF
>-|-|TRBJ2-5|TRBV6-5
TGTGCCAGCAGTTATCAGGGGGGCCCGGAGACCCAGTACTTC
CASSYQGGPETQYF
>few|-|TRBJ2-3|TRBV4-3
TGCGCCAGCAGCCAGACGGGAAACACAGATACGCAGTATTTT
CASSQTGNTDTQYF
>-|-|TRBJ2-1|TRBV10-3
TGTGCCATCAGTGAGCCGGACAGCGGGGCTCCATTCTTC
CAISEPDSGAPFF
>few|-|TRBJ1-2|TRBV5-6
TGTGCCAGCAGTATTACGACGGGCGGCTACACCTTC
CASSITTGGYTF
>few|-|TRBJ1-2|TRBV30
TGTGCCTGGAGTGTACAACAAGCCAATGGCTACACCTTC
CAWSVQQANGYTF
>-|-|TRBJ2-5|TRBV7-2
TGTGCCAGCAGCTCGGACCCGGGGGTTAGGAAGACCCAGTACTTC
CASSSDPGVRKTQYF
>-|-|TRBJ2-1|TRBV29-1
TGCAGCGTTGACAGGCCTGGGAATGAGCAGTTCTTC
CSVDRPGNEQFF
>few|-|TRBJ2-6|TRBV27
TGTGCCAGCAGTCCCCGGGGGGCGCCTGGGGCCAACGTCCTGACTTTC
CASSPRGAPGANVLTF
>-|TRBD1|TRBJ2-1|TRBV19
TGTGCCAGCCAGGGACAGAGCTCCTACAATGAGCAGTTCTTC
CASQGQSSYNEQFF
>few|TRBD1|TRBJ1-1|TRBV4-3
TGCGCCAGCAGCCCTCGACAGGGGGGGAACACTGAAGCTTTCTTT
CASSPRQGGNTEAFF
>few|TRBD2|TRBJ2-3|TRBV5-1
TGCGCCAGCAGCTTGCCTAGCGGGCCTAGCACAGATACGCAGTATTTT
CASSLPSGPSTDTQYF
>few|-|TRBJ1-1|TRBV7-9
TGTGCCAGCAGCTTATCGAGGGGCCTCACTGAAGCTTTCTTT
CASSLSRGLTEAFF
>-|TRBD2|TRBJ2-1|TRBV28
TGTGCCAGCAGTCAAACTAGCGGGATATACAATGAGCAGTTCTTC
CASSQTSGIYNEQFF
>-|TRBD1|TRBJ1-5|TRBV30
TGTGCCTGGAGTGTTCCAGGGGGAGGGCAGCCCCAGCATTTT
CAWSVPGGGQPQHF
>few|-|TRBJ2-6|TRBV6-5
TGTGCCAGCAGTTTGGGGGACCTGGGTGGGGCCAACGTCCTGACTTTC
CASSLGDLGGANVLTF
>-|-|TRBJ1-5|TRBV13
TGTGCCAGCAGCTTAACCCCATGGCAGCCCCAGCATTTT
CASSLTPWQPQHF
>few|TRBD2|TRBJ2-6|TRBV7-2
TGTGCCAGCAGCTTAATCGGGGGGGCCCTCTCTGGGGCCAACGTCCTGACTTTC
CASSLIGGALSGANVLTF
>-|-|TRBJ2-5|TRBV6-1
TGTGCCAGCAGGCCCCAAGGACAAGGACGAGAGACCCAGTACTTC
CASRPQGQGRETQYF
>few|-|TRBJ1-1|TRBV10-3
TGTGCCATCAAAGGACAGTTAATAATGAACACTGAAGCTTTCTTT
CAIKGQLIMNTEAFF
>-|TRBD1|TRBJ1-2|TRBV2
TGTGCCAGATCCGGGACAGGGGCATATGGCTACACCTTC
CARSGTGAYGYTF
>few|TRBD2|TRBJ2-1|TRBV7-2
TGTGCCAGCAGCGGTAGCGGGGGGGTGTACAATGAGCAGTTCTTC
CASSGSGGVYNEQFF
>-|TRBD1|TRBJ1-2|TRBV4-3
TGCGCCAGCAGCCAAGATCCACAGGGGGCCTATGGCTACACCTTC
CASSQDPQGAYGYTF
>-|-|TRBJ2-2|TRBV27
TGTGCCAGCAGTTTATCCCTCTGGGACTTTAACACCGGGGAGCTGTTTTTT
CASSLSLWDFNTGELFF
>few|TRBD2|TRBJ2-7|TRBV9
TGTGCCAGCAGCGTAGAAGGGACTAGCGGGGGCTACGAGCAGTACTTC
CASSVEGTSGGYEQYF
>few|TRBD1|TRBJ2-7|TRBV7-2
TGTGCCAGCAGCGGCTTGACAGGGAAGTATTCCTACGAGCAGTACTTC
CASSGLTGKYSYEQYF
>-|-|TRBJ2-7|TRBV5-6
TGTGCCAGCAGCTTGATGCGGGAGCAGTACTTC
CASSLMREQYF
>many|-|TRBJ2-5|TRBV10-2
TGCGCCAGCGCCAGGGGTGTACAAGAGACCCAGTACTTC
CASARGVQETQYF
>many|TRBD2|TRBJ2-3|TRBV29-1
TGCAGCGTTGCGGGGGCACTAGCGGGCCCCACAGATACGCAGTATTTT
CSVAGALAGPTDTQYF
>-|-|TRBJ1-1|TRBV11-2
TGTGCCAGCAGCTTAGTAGTTAATCCCACTGAAGCTTTCTTT
CASSLVVNPTEAFF
>few|TRBD2|TRBJ2-1|TRBV6-5
TGTGCCAGCAGTCGGACTAGCGGGAATGAGCAGTTCTTC
CASSRTSGNEQFF
>-|-|TRBJ1-1|TRBV30
TGTGCCGGACACCGGGATGGGAACACTGAAGCTTTCTTT
CAGHRDGNTEAFF